Sequencing of this TCR beta chain was carried out in a study of cytomegalovirus exposure and HLA in healthy donors. The overall study: An early data release held some 85 million unique TCRs from HLA-typed donors.

PCR involved 60 Vbeta and 13 Jbeta primers. Using immunoSEQ multiplex PCR, the repertoire was profiled, and TCRdb retains in-frame clones only, with some absent. The profile shows about 120,000 clones, 83% of them singletons. Study-wide results and limits: Through in vitro validation, three CMV-associated chains were shown to be specific for CMV antigens. Sequences of the TCR beta chain were said to predict the HLA-A and HLA-B alleles of most subjects accurately. Using a false discovery rate of 0.05, a later analysis showed that 16,951 TCR beta sequences were associated with HLA alleles.

In regard to this clone: What it recognizes is unknown.

The sample comprised PBMCs. The receptor's source is a woman in her thirties or forties in good health and CMV-seropositive.

CDR3 in amino acids: CASSHSGAGELFF. The DNA for the CDR3 is TGTGCCAGCAGCCACTCGGGAGCCGGGGAGCTGTTTTTT. V usage is TRBV6-5 and J usage is TRBJ2-2; TRBD2 is a possible D gene (6 bases). CDR1 is MNHEY, CDR2 SVGAGI, per germline. The CDR3 extends over 13 amino acids. The ends were cut back, 6 bases at V and 6 bases at J, with 11 bases in the middle.